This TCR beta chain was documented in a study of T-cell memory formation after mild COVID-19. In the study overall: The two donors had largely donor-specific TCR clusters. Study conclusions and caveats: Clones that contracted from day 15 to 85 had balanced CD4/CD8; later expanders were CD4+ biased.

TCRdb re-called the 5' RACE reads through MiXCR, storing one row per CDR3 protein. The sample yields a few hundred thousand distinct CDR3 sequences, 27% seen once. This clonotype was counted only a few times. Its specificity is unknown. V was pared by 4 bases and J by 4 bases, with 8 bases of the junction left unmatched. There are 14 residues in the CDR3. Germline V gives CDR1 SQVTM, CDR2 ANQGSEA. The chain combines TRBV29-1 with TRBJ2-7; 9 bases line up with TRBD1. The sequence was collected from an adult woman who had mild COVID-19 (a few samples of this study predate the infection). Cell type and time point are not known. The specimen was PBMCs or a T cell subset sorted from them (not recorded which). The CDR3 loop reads CSVVGTGSLYEQYF. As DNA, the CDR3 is TGCAGCGTTGTGGGGACAGGGAGTCTTTACGAGCAGTACTTC.